This T cell receptor beta chain was sequenced during a study of blood T cell repertoires in COVID-19. Looking at the study overall: Spain, Italy and the United States supplied samples that represented acute and convalescent COVID-19. T cells, B-cell-depleted T cells, or PBMCs supplied cDNA or gDNA.

Germline V gene lookup returns CDR1 SGHRS and CDR2 YFSETQ. This CDR3 contains 14 residues. The V gene lost 1 base and the J gene lost 5 bases, with 12 bases spanning the gap. Per the study methods: Nucleated cell number was recorded as an estimate derived from reference gene primer amplification. TCRdb keeps only in-frame clones here, not all; method: immunoSEQ multiplex PCR. V and J calls plus clone size are reproduced from that table; the DNA served to infer D and trimming. The sample lists about 400,000 clones; 86% were seen once. The clonotype was recovered from a woman in her 30s with active or convalescent COVID-19. The specimen sequenced was peripheral blood. V gene TRBV5-1 combines with J gene TRBJ2-5; weak D call: TRBD1 (6 bases). The CDR3 loop reads CASSLQGGRETQYF. In nucleotides, the CDR3 is TGCGCCAGCAGCTTGCAAGGGGGAAGGGAGACCCAGTACTTC.